These 5 T cell receptor beta chains share one sample of origin, sequenced in a study of cytomegalovirus exposure and HLA in healthy donors. It was with 60 Vbeta and 13 Jbeta primers that the PCR ran. Only in-frame clones appear in the TCRdb table, and some are missing; sequencing was by immunoSEQ multiplex PCR. The sample's table shows under 200,000 clones. The sample was PBMCs. The origin of the receptors is a woman between 18 and 29 years old in good health and CMV-seropositive.

Note on this clone: Other DNA sequences in the same sample also yield this CDR3. The gene calls are TRBV5-1 and TRBJ2-7; the D gene is possibly TRBD1 (6 bases). Germline V gives CDR1 SGHRS, CDR2 YFSETQ. V was cut by 2 bases and J by 5 bases, with 8 bases left in between. CDR3 length: 12 residues. In nucleotides, the CDR3 is TGCGCCAGCAGCTTACCAGGGGACGAGCAGTACTTC. This translates into CASSLPGDEQYF.

This chain joins TRBV5-8 and TRBJ1-4; the match to TRBD1 covers 8 bases. The junction had 9 bases not matched to a gene; V was cut back by 2 bases and J by 0 bases. Germline lookup yields CDR1 SGHTS and CDR2 YDEGEE. The CDR3 totals 18 residues. The CDR3 spells CASSLPGQGFATNEKLFF. The CDR3 DNA reads as TGTGCCAGCAGCTTACCCGGACAGGGCTTCGCAACTAATGAAAAACTGTTTTTT.

The chain recombines TRBV5-1 with TRBJ2-4; 7 nucleotides agree with TRBD1. The CDR3 contains 18 residues. CDR1 is SGHRS and CDR2 is YFSETQ in the germline V gene. The ends lost 1 base at V and 0 bases at J; junction bases unmatched: 10. The CDR3 loop is CASSLRGQTTVAKNIQYF. The CDR3 nucleotides read TGCGCCAGCAGCTTGCGGGGACAGACGACGGTAGCCAAAAACATTCAGTACTTC.

The rearrangement joins TRBV6-4 to TRBJ2-1, with TRBD2 identical over 10 bases. V dropped 6 bases and J dropped 4; count of bases not matched to a gene: 6. The CDR3 covers 15 residues. CDR1 and CDR2 (germline): MRHNA, SNTAGT. The CDR3 loop is CASSVLAGDYNEQFF. The CDR3 DNA reads TGTGCCAGCAGCGTTCTAGCGGGGGATTACAATGAGCAGTTCTTC.

As regards this clone: The junction shows a germline mismatch at one end, possibly a read error. This chain connects TRBV4-1 to TRBJ1-3; 8 nucleotides match TRBD1. Germline CDR1 is MGHRA and CDR2 is YSYEKL. The CDR3 extends over 16 amino acids. The DNA of the CDR3 is TGCGCCAGCAGTCAAGACAGGGGAAGCTCTGGAAACACCATATATTTT. Its translation is CASSQDRGSSGNTIYF.